This entry lists 14 T cell receptor beta chains sequenced from one sample in a study of blood T cell repertoires in COVID-19. Using immunoSEQ multiplex PCR, the repertoire was profiled, and TCRdb retains in-frame clones only, with some absent. Among roughly 200,000 clones listed, 84% were seen once. Sequenced: PBMCs or T cells enriched from blood (not recorded which). These TCRs come from a woman in her 30s who had been exposed to COVID-19.

J is TRBJ2-5 and V is TRBV3-1 (or the pseudogene TRBV3-2), with 10 bases identical to TRBD2. V shed 5 bases, J shed 1 base, and the junction held 7 bases outside the gene matches. Germline CDR1 reads LGHDT; CDR2 reads YNNKEL (reference sequence). This CDR3 spans 16 amino acids. The CDR3 DNA reads as TGTGCCAGCAGCAAACGGACTAGCGGCTTCCAAGAGACCCAGTACTTC. This translates into CASSKRTSGFQETQYF.

V usage is TRBV2 and J usage is TRBJ1-3; 8 bases are shared with TRBD1. Germline trimming cut 6 bases from V and 0 bases from J; bases unmatched to any gene: 7. Per the germline V gene, CDR1 is SNHLY and CDR2 is FYNNEI. The CDR3 has 16 residues. The CDR3 here is CASSRDRLYSGNTIYF. In DNA form, the CDR3 reads TGTGCCAGCAGCCGGGACAGGCTGTACTCTGGAAACACCATATATTTT.

About this clone itself: The junction departs from the called germline gene at one end, perhaps through a read error. The rearrangement links TRBV7-9 to TRBJ1-2; D is unclear. Germline CDR1 reads SEHNR; CDR2 reads FQNEAQ (reference sequence). The CDR3 covers 9 residues. Here the CDR3 DNA reads TGTGCCAGCAGCTTACCTCCCCTCTTC. As protein: CASSLPPLF.

The chain is built from TRBV6-6 and TRBJ2-7; TRBD2 matches at 8 bases. The junction had 8 bases not matched to a gene; V was cut back by 1 base and J by 6 bases. In germline, CDR1 is MNHNY, CDR2 SVGAGI (reference sequence). This CDR3 contains 15 residues. The CDR3 protein is CASSYLDGGAGEQYF. CDR3 DNA sequence: TGTGCCAGCAGTTACTTGGACGGGGGGGCCGGCGAGCAGTACTTC.

The chain links TRBV5-4 to TRBJ1-2; the match to TRBD1 covers 7 bases. The germline V gene has CDR1 SGHNT and CDR2 YYREEE (reference sequence). V trimming: 3 bases; J trimming: 2 bases; junction bases outside the gene matches: 7. This CDR3 comprises 15 residues. CDR3 sequence reads: CASSSGQVKNYGYTF. The CDR3 coding sequence is TGTGCCAGCAGCTCTGGACAGGTGAAGAACTATGGCTACACCTTC.

The chain employs TRBV4-3 and TRBJ1-2, with D hard to call. The length of the CDR3 is 13 residues. Trimming left V 8 bases short and J 0 bases short, with 10 bases between. The germline gives CDR1 LGHNA, CDR2 YSLEER. CDR3 sequence (DNA): TGCGCCAGCGCCCCCGCGGCTAACTATGGCTACACCTTC. Translated, it gives CASAPAANYGYTF.

As for this clone: At one end, the junction sequence differs from germline, possibly due to a read error. The V gene is TRBV10-2, the J gene TRBJ2-7, with D possibly matching TRBD1 (6 bases). The CDR3 contains 12 residues. The germline gives CDR1 WSHSY, CDR2 SAAADI. CDR3 DNA sequence: TGCGCCAGCAGTGAGTCGAAGGGGGACCTTTTCTTC. It specifies CASSESKGDLFF.

The chain links TRBV5-1 to TRBJ1-4; 7 nucleotides align to TRBD1. The CDR3 extends over 16 amino acids. Germline values: CDR1 SGHRS, CDR2 YFSETQ. J lost 4 bases, V lost 1 base, and 7 bases had no gene match. The CDR3 sequence: CASSLSPGTVNEKLFF. The CDR3 nucleotides read TGCGCCAGCAGCTTGAGTCCCGGGACAGTTAATGAAAAACTGTTTTTT.

V is TRBV18 and J is TRBJ1-1; 9 nucleotides agree with TRBD1. Germline CDR1 is KGHSH and CDR2 is LQKENI. The junction had 8 bases not matched to a gene; V was cut back by 3 bases and J by 3 bases. The CDR3 has 16 residues. CDR3 residues: CASSPNAGTGYTEAFF. The DNA of the CDR3 is TGTGCCAGCTCACCGAACGCCGGGACAGGGTACACTGAAGCTTTCTTT.

The chain uses TRBV12-5 and TRBJ1-2, with D unclear. CDR3 length: 12 residues. Trimming stripped 6 bases from V and 6 bases from J, with 11 bases between. Looked up from germline, CDR1 is LGHNT and CDR2 is FRNRAP. CDR3 DNA sequence: TGTGCTAGTGGCTCGTCGGTTAATGGCTACACCTTC. This codes for CASGSSVNGYTF.

The genes are TRBV5-1 and TRBJ1-2, with 9 bases that match TRBD1. Germline values: CDR1 SGHRS, CDR2 YFSETQ. CDR3 size: 15 residues. Unmatched junction bases numbered 4, after V lost 0 bases and J lost 4 bases. CDR3 coding DNA: TGCGCCAGCAGCTTGGGACAGGGGGAAGGCTATGGCTACACCTTC. Protein: CASSLGQGEGYGYTF.

The V call is TRBV19, the J call TRBJ1-2, with TRBD1 matching 7 bases. CDR3 size: 12 residues. In germline, CDR1 is LNHDA, CDR2 SQIVND (reference sequence). V lost 2 bases and J lost 12; bases outside the gene matches: 6. The CDR3 DNA follows: TGTGCCAGTAGTATAAGACAGGGAGGCCACACCTTC. Translating gives CASSIRQGGHTF. The complete variable domain, with remaining parts taken from reference TRBV19 and TRBJ1-2, reads DGGITQSPKYLFRKEGQNVTLSCEQNLNHDAMYWYRQDPGQGLRLIYYSQIVNDFQKGDIAEGYSVSREKKESFPLTVTSAQKNPTAFYLCASSIRQGGHTFGSGTRLTVV.

J is TRBJ2-1 and V is TRBV6-4; D uncertain. This CDR3 has 13 residues. Germline CDR1 is MRHNA and CDR2 is SNTAGT. Trimming took 0 bases from V and 4 from J, leaving 4 bases between them. The CDR3 nucleotides read TGTGCCAGCAGTGACTCGGAGTACAATGAGCAGTTCTTC. Residues: CASSDSEYNEQFF.

This clone was recorded only once. CDR3 nucleotides: TGTGCCAGCAGCTTTAGAGGACAGGGGAGCACAGATACGCAGTATTTT. Its protein is CASSFRGQGSTDTQYF. V is TRBV7-8 and J is TRBJ2-3; 9 bases match TRBD1. Germline CDR1 and CDR2: SGHVS and FQNEAQ. Unmatched junction bases numbered 4, after V lost 3 bases and J lost 0 bases. The CDR3 is made up of 16 amino acids. The full variable domain, in which reference TRBV7-8 and TRBJ2-3 provide the parts outside the CDR3, is GAGVSQSPRYKVAKRGQDVALRCDPISGHVSLFWYQQALGQGPEFLTYFQNEAQLDKSGLPSDRFFAERPEGSVSTLKIQRTQQEDSAVYLCASSFRGQGSTDTQYFGPGTRLTVL.